The 22 T cell receptor beta chains below come from one sample, sequenced in a study of early T cells in non-severe SARS-CoV-2 infection. TCRdb passed the 5' RACE reads through MiXCR, listing each CDR3 protein once. The sample shows 70,000 to 85,000 distinct CDR3 sequences, approximately 13% of them seen only once. The specimen was whole blood. The origin of the receptors is an adult who was a healthcare worker with PCR-confirmed SARS-CoV-2 infection or an uninfected control (not recorded which).

CDR3 sequence reads: CASSYDGNTEAFF. CDR3 sequence (DNA): TGTGCCAGCAGTTACGACGGTAACACTGAAGCTTTCTTT. V is TRBV6-5 and J is TRBJ1-1; no reliable D call. V was trimmed by 2 bases and J by 2 bases, leaving 6 bases between them. CDR3 size: 13 residues. Germline CDR1 reads MNHEY; CDR2 reads SVGAGI.

Ten or more counts support this clonotype. The V gene is TRBV20-1, the J gene TRBJ1-2, with unresolved D. The V and J ends lost 1 base and 4 bases respectively, with 19 bases between them. The CDR3 is made up of 16 amino acids. The germline V gene encodes CDR1 DFQATT and CDR2 SNEGSKA (reference sequence). This CDR3 reads CSARGRGTGGGYGYTF. The DNA of the CDR3 is TGCAGTGCTAGAGGCCGGGGTACGGGAGGTGGCTATGGCTACACCTTC.

This clonotype was recorded at least ten times. CDR3 DNA: TGCAGCGCCCGAATGCAGACAGTGAACACTGAAGCTTTCTTT. This sequence encodes CSARMQTVNTEAFF. The J gene is TRBJ1-1, the V gene TRBV29-1, with a possible D match to TRBD1 (5 bases). V was cut by 7 bases and J by 0 bases, with 15 bases left in between. The CDR3 loop spans 14 amino acids. CDR1 and CDR2 (germline): SQVTM, ANQGSEA.

Only a few counts were recorded for this clonotype. The chain carries TRBV29-1 and TRBJ2-6; D is perhaps TRBD2 (6 bases). From germline, CDR1 is SQVTM and CDR2 ANQGSEA. This CDR3 has 17 amino acids. V was shortened by 5 bases and J by 0 bases, with 17 bases between the two germline ends. CDR3 nucleotides: TGCAGCGTTTCGAGCCGGGAGCCCCTCTCTGGGGCCAACGTCCTGACTTTC. This codes for CSVSSREPLSGANVLTF.

The rearrangement uses TRBV3-1 and TRBJ2-2, with D possibly matching TRBD1 (5 bases). The V gene lost 4 bases and the J gene lost 0 bases, with 12 bases spanning the gap. This CDR3 contains 16 residues. Germline V gives CDR1 LGHDT, CDR2 YNNKEL (reference sequence). The CDR3 nucleotides are TGTGCCAGCAGCCCCATGGGGCTTTCGAACACCGGGGAGCTGTTTTTT. This codes for CASSPMGLSNTGELFF.

This chain connects TRBV7-2 to TRBJ1-4; the D gene is possibly TRBD1 (5 bases). The CDR3 consists of 16 residues. The V end was cut by 2 bases, the J end by 6 bases, with 16 bases between. Looked up from germline, CDR1 is SGHTA and CDR2 is FQGNSA. CDR3 DNA: TGTGCCAGCAGCTTAAATCCGGGGGGGAGTCATGAAAAACTGTTTTTT. Translated: CASSLNPGGSHEKLFF. The full variable domain, with the rest looked up from reference TRBV7-2 and TRBJ1-4, is GAGVSQSPSNKVTEKGKDVELRCDPISGHTALYWYRQSLGQGLEFLIYFQGNSAPDKSGLPSDRFSAERTGGSVSTLTIQRTQQEDSAVYLCASSLNPGGSHEKLFFGSGTQLSVL.

This clonotype was observed at least ten times. CDR3 nucleotide sequence: TGTGCCAGCCGTCAGAACCCGACAGGGGGTAATTCACCCCTCCACTTT. Translation: CASRQNPTGGNSPLHF. The chain carries TRBV6-6 and TRBJ1-6; 9 bases fit TRBD1. CDR3 length: 16 residues. CDR1 MNHNY and CDR2 SVGAGI come from the germline V gene (reference sequence). The J segment lost 6 bases and the V segment lost 8 bases, leaving 11 bases of the junction unmatched.

This clonotype was seen repeatedly, ten times or more. The CDR3 DNA follows: TGTGCCAGCAGCAAGAGAAGGGCGGGGGGGCCGAATTTTACAGATACGCAGTATTTT. Its translation is CASSKRRAGGPNFTDTQYF. The genes are TRBV21-1 and TRBJ2-3; the table's TRBD2 call for D was not verified on the DNA. TRBV21-1 is tagged as a pseudogene. The CDR3 covers 19 residues.

The rearrangement joins TRBV7-9 to TRBJ2-7; TRBD2 might be the D (7 bases). The CDR3 has 16 residues. Per germline, CDR1 SEHNR and CDR2 FQNEAQ (reference sequence). Trimming left V 8 bases short and J 0 bases short, with 20 bases between. The CDR3 bases are TGTGCCAGCCAAGACCTGGGGGCGGGAGCCTCCTACGAGCAGTACTTC. Residues: CASQDLGAGASYEQYF. The complete variable domain, with remaining parts taken from reference TRBV7-9 and TRBJ2-7, reads DTGVSQNPRHKITKRGQNVTFRCDPISEHNRLYWYRQTLGQGPEFLTYFQNEAQLEKSRLLSDRFSAERPKGSFSTLEIQRTEQGDSAMYLCASQDLGAGASYEQYFGPGTRLTVT.

This clonotype was seen more than once but under ten times. This chain joins TRBV3-1 and TRBJ2-7, with D perhaps matching TRBD1 (6 bases). CDR3 length: 14 residues. Germline V gene sequence: CDR1 LGHDT, CDR2 YNNKEL (reference sequence). Trimming pared 7 bases from V and 3 bases from J, leaving 16 bases between. The CDR3 loop reads CASKPRQEIYEQYF. CDR3 sequence (DNA): TGTGCCAGCAAGCCCCGACAGGAGATCTACGAGCAGTACTTC.

This clonotype has only a few counts. The chain uses TRBV3-1 and TRBJ1-1; D not certain. V lost 1 base and J 5 bases, leaving 14 bases between the germline ends. This CDR3 contains 15 residues. Looked up from germline, CDR1 is LGHDT and CDR2 is YNNKEL (reference sequence). CDR3 sequence: CASSQVGLTGTEAFF. As DNA, the CDR3 is TGTGCCAGCAGCCAAGTCGGACTCACGGGTACTGAAGCTTTCTTT.

This clonotype has more than one count but fewer than ten. The chain carries TRBV28 and TRBJ2-1; possible D gene TRBD2, 6 bases. CDR1 and CDR2 from the germline V gene are MDHEN and SYDVKM. The CDR3 is made up of 15 amino acids. The V gene lost 8 bases and the J gene lost 0 bases, with 14 bases spanning the gap. CDR3 DNA: TGTGCCAGCTACCTGGCGGGAAGCTCCTACAATGAGCAGTTCTTC. Translated, it gives CASYLAGSSYNEQFF.

This clonotype was recorded a few times. The chain couples TRBV6-5 to TRBJ2-2, with 8 bases identical to TRBD2. The CDR3 contains 16 residues. Germline V gene lookup returns CDR1 MNHEY and CDR2 SVGAGI. J was trimmed by 4 bases and V by 6 bases; bases with no gene match: 10. The CDR3 coding sequence is TGTGCCAGCAGCCCCGGCGGGGGGCATGGCACCGGGGAGCTGTTTTTT. Translated, it gives CASSPGGGHGTGELFF.

This chain uses TRBV28 with TRBJ1-4; the D is unclear. The germline V and J ends were trimmed by 5 bases and 0 bases, with 16 bases remaining between them. CDR1 is MDHEN, CDR2 SYDVKM, per germline. The CDR3 contains 17 residues. CDR3 residues: CASSLPLTATTNEKLFF. CDR3 DNA: TGTGCCAGCAGTCTCCCCCTAACAGCTACAACTAATGAAAAACTGTTTTTT.

J is TRBJ2-1 and V is TRBV4-2; 10 positions match TRBD2. Germline assignment: CDR1 LGHNA and CDR2 YNFKEQ. The CDR3 sequence is 16 residues long. Trimming at V came to 7 bases and at J to 6 bases, leaving 12 bases not matched to a gene. The CDR3 DNA sequence: TGTGCCAGCAACCGAATAGCGGGGGGTCCATCCAATGAGCAGTTCTTC. As protein: CASNRIAGGPSNEQFF.

This clonotype was observed at least ten times. J is TRBJ2-1 and V is TRBV7-9; D is possibly TRBD1 or TRBD2 (6 bases each). The germline CDR1 and CDR2 sequences are SEHNR and FQNEAQ (reference sequence). V was clipped by 6 bases and J by 9 bases, with 24 bases between them. This CDR3 comprises 16 residues. The CDR3 DNA is TGTGCCAGCAGGTCACAGACGGCCCCAAAGGGGGGTGAGCAGTTCTTC. Its translation: CASRSQTAPKGGEQFF.

This clonotype was seen more than once but under ten times. V gene TRBV5-1 combines with J gene TRBJ2-5; D is perhaps TRBD2 (6 bases). The CDR3 is 14 amino acids. CDR1 is SGHRS and CDR2 is YFSETQ in the germline V gene. Trimming took off 3 bases at V and 2 bases at J, with 11 bases between the two ends. CDR3 in amino acids: CASSSLDYQETQYF. In DNA form, the CDR3 reads TGCGCCAGCAGCTCATTGGACTATCAAGAGACCCAGTACTTC.

There are many counts of this clonotype. This chain joins TRBV6-1 and TRBJ1-1, with 8 positions matching TRBD1. Germline CDR1 reads MNHNS; CDR2 reads SASEGT. This CDR3 has 14 residues. Trimming cost V 6 bases and J 4 bases; bases outside gene matches: 7. Here the CDR3 reads CASRNRGLSTEAFF. CDR3 nucleotide sequence: TGTGCCAGCAGGAACAGGGGGTTGAGCACTGAAGCTTTCTTT.

This clonotype was counted at least ten times. This chain connects TRBV10-3 to TRBJ2-3; possibly TRBD2 for D (5 bases). The CDR3 is made up of 15 amino acids. The germline V gene encodes CDR1 ENHRY and CDR2 SYGVKD. The V end was cut by 0 bases, the J end by 6 bases, with 13 bases between. CDR3 nucleotide sequence: TGTGCCATCAGTGAGTCAGAGCTAGCCTTGGATACGCAGTATTTT. Its protein is CAISESELALDTQYF.

This clonotype was detected ten times or more. The CDR3, as DNA: TGCGCCAGCAGCCAACGAGAGCGGGAGTACTCAGATACGCAGTATTTT. It yields the protein CASSQREREYSDTQYF. This chain uses TRBV4-1 with TRBJ2-3; 8 bases agree with TRBD2. The CDR3 runs 16 residues. Germline V gene sequence: CDR1 MGHRA, CDR2 YSYEKL. The V and J ends lost 2 bases and 4 bases, in that order; junction bases with no gene match: 8.

V gene TRBV28 combines with J gene TRBJ1-1; D gene ambiguous. This CDR3 region has 11 residues. CDR1 and CDR2 (germline): MDHEN, SYDVKM. The V end was cut by 10 bases, the J end by 1 base, with 7 bases between. Written as DNA, the CDR3 is TGTGCCACTATAGAGAACACTGAAGCTTTCTTT. Its protein product is CATIENTEAFF.

The chain employs TRBV29-1 and TRBJ2-7, with 9 bases matching TRBD1. Trimming removed 4 bases from V and 2 bases from J; junction bases left unmatched: 9. There are 15 residues in the CDR3. In germline, CDR1 is SQVTM, CDR2 ANQGSEA. CDR3 bases: TGCAGCGTTGCCGGCGGGGACAGGGCGACCTACGAGCAGTACTTC. Encoded protein: CSVAGGDRATYEQYF.